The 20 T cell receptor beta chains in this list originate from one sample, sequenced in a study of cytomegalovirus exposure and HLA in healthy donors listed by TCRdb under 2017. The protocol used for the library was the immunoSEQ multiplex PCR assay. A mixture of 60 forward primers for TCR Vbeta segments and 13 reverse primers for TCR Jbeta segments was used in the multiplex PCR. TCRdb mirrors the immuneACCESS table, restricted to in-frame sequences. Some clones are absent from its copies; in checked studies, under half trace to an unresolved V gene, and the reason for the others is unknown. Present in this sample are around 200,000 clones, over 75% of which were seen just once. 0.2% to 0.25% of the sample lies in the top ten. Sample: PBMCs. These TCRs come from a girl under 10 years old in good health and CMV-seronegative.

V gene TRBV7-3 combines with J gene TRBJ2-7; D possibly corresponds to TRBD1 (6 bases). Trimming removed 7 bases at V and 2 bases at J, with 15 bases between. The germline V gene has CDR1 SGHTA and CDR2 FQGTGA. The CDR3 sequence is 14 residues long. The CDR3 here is CASTPKGDPYEQYF. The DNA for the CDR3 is TGTGCCAGCACCCCGAAGGGGGATCCCTACGAGCAGTACTTC.

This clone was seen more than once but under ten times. The CDR3 DNA reads as TGTGCCAGCAGAACAGGGTTTGGGAACACTGAAGCTTTCTTT. Its protein product is CASRTGFGNTEAFF. V is TRBV27 and J is TRBJ1-1, with D possibly TRBD1 on 6 matching bases. The germline CDR1 and CDR2 sequences are MNHEY and SMNVEV (reference sequence). Trimming removed 6 bases at V and 1 base at J, with 12 bases between. The CDR3 runs to 14 residues.

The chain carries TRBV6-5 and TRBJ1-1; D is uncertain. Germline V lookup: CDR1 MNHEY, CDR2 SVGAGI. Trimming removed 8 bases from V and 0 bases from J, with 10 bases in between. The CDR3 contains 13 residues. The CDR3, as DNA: TGTGCCAGCCGGCACAGATTGAACACTGAAGCTTTCTTT. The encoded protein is CASRHRLNTEAFF.

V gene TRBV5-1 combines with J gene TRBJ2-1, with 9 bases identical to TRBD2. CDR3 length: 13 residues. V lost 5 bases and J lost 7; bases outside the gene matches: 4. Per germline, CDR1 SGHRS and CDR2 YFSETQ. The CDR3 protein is CASRGGGVNEQFF. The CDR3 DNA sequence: TGCGCCAGCAGGGGCGGGGGGGTGAATGAGCAGTTCTTC.

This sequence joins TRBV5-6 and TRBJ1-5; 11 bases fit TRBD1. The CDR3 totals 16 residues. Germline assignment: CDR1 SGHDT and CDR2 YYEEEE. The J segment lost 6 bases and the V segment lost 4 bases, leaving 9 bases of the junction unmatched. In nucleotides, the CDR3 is TGTGCCAGCAGCCTTGGACAGGGGGCATCAAGTCAGCCCCAGCATTTT. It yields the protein CASSLGQGASSQPQHF.

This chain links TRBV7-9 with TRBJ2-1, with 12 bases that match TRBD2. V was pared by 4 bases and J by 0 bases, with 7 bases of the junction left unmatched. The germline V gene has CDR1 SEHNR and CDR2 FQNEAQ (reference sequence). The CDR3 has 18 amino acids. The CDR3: CASSSRTSGVSSYNEQFF. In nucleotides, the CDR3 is TGTGCCAGCAGCTCGAGGACTAGCGGGGTGAGCTCCTACAATGAGCAGTTCTTC. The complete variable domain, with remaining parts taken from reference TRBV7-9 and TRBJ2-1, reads DTGVSQNPRHKITKRGQNVTFRCDPISEHNRLYWYRQTLGQGPEFLTYFQNEAQLEKSRLLSDRFSAERPKGSFSTLEIQRTEQGDSAMYLCASSSRTSGVSSYNEQFFGPGTRLTVL.

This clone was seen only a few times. The CDR3 here is CAWRHPTGYNEQFF. The CDR3 DNA reads as TGTGCCTGGCGCCACCCGACAGGGTACAATGAGCAGTTCTTC. The V gene is TRBV30, the J gene TRBJ2-1; 7 nucleotides match TRBD1. The V and J ends lost 5 bases and 4 bases, in that order; junction bases with no gene match: 8. This CDR3 spans 14 amino acids. The V gene's germline CDR1 is GTSNPN and CDR2 SVGIG (reference sequence).

The CDR3 region has the DNA TGTGCCAGTGGGGGGGACTTGGGTCCGTTTGAGCAGTTCTTC. Encoded protein: CASGGDLGPFEQFF. J is TRBJ2-1 and V is TRBV2, with 7 bases fitting TRBD2. Germline values: CDR1 SNHLY, CDR2 FYNNEI. V shed 9 bases, J shed 9 bases, and the junction held 14 bases outside the gene matches. This CDR3 region has 14 residues.

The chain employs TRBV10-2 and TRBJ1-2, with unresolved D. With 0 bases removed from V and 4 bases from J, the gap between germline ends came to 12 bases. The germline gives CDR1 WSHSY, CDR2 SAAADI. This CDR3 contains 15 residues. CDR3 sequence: CASSESPYSPYGYTF. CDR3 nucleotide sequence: TGCGCCAGCAGTGAGTCCCCCTACAGTCCCTATGGCTACACCTTC.

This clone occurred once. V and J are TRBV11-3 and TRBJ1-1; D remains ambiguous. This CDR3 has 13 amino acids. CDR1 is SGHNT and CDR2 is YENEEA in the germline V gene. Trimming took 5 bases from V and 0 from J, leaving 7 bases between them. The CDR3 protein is CASSPTMNTEAFF. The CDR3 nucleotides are TGTGCCAGCAGCCCCACTATGAACACTGAAGCTTTCTTT.

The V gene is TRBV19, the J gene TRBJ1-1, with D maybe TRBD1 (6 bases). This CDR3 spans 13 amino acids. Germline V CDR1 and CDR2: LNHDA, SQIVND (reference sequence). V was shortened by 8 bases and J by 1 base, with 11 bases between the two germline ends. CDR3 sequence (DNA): TGTGCCAGTGCTGGGACACCGAACACTGAAGCTTTCTTT. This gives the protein CASAGTPNTEAFF.

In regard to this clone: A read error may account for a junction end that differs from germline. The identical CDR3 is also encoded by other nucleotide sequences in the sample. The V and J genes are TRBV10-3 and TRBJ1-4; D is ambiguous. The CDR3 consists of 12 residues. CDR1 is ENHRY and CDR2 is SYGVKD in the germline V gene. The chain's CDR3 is CAISGSGEKLFF. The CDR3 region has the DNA TGCGCCATCAGTGGATCGGGGGAAAAACTGTTTTTT.

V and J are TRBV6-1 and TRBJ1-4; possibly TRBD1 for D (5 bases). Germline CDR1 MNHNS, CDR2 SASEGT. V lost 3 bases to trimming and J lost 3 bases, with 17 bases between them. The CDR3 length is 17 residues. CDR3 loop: CASSDEVLRGANEKLFF. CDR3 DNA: TGTGCCAGCAGTGACGAGGTTCTACGGGGGGCTAATGAAAAACTGTTTTTT.

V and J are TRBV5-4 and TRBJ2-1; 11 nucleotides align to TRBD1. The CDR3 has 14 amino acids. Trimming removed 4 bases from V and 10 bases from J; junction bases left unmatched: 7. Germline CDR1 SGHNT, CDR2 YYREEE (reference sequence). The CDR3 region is CASSPGQGAGEQFF. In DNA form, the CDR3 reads TGTGCCAGCAGCCCCGGACAGGGGGCAGGCGAGCAGTTCTTC.

The CDR3 protein is CASSRGPNTEAFF. The CDR3 DNA sequence: TGTGCCAGCAGCAGGGGCCCGAACACTGAAGCTTTCTTT. V and J are TRBV6-5 and TRBJ1-1; D might be TRBD1 (6 bases). The V end was cut by 6 bases, the J end by 1 base, with 9 bases between. The CDR3 loop spans 13 amino acids. The germline CDR1 and CDR2 sequences are MNHEY and SVGAGI.

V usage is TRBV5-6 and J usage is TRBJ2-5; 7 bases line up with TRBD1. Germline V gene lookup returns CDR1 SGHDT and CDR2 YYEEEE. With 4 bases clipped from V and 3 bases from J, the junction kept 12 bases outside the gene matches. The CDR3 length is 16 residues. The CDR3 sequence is CASSGSGWGTEETQYF. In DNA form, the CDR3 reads TGTGCCAGCAGCGGATCAGGGTGGGGGACAGAAGAGACCCAGTACTTC.

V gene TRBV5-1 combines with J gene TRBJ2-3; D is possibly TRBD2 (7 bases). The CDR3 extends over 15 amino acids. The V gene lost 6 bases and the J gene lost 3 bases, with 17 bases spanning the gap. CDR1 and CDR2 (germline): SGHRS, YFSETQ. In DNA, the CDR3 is TGCGCCAGCACGATCTCTAGGGGGGGGACAGATACGCAGTATTTT. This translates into CASTISRGGTDTQYF.

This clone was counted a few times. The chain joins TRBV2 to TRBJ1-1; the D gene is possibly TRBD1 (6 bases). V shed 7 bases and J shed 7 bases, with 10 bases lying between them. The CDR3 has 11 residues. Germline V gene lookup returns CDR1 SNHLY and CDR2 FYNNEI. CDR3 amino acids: CASIWGREAFF. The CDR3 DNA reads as TGTGCCAGCATTTGGGGGCGTGAAGCTTTCTTT.

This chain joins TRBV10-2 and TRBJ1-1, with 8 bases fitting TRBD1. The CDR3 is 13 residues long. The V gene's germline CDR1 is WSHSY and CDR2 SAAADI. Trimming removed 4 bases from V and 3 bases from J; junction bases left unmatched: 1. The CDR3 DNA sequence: TGCGCCAGCAGTGTACAGGGGGACACTGAAGCTTTCTTT. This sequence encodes CASSVQGDTEAFF.

CDR3 sequence reads: CASSVETRSEAFF. The CDR3 DNA reads TGTGCCAGCAGCGTAGAAACCCGGTCTGAAGCTTTCTTT. This sequence joins TRBV9 and TRBJ1-1; unclear D gene. V was clipped by 0 bases and J by 6 bases, with 9 bases between them. Germline CDR1 is SGDLS and CDR2 is YYNGEE. The CDR3 has 13 residues. The full variable domain, completed using reference TRBV9 and TRBJ1-1, is DSGVTQTPKHLITATGQRVTLRCSPRSGDLSVYWYQQSLDQGLQFLIQYYNGEERAKGNILERFSAQQFPDLHSELNLSSLELGDSALYFCASSVETRSEAFFGQGTRLTVV.